Listed here is a single T cell receptor beta chain. This sample was included in a study of blood T cells in healthy people across ages. The second PCR ran roughly 6 to 11 cycles with a sample-barcoded 5' primer and J-beta primers. TCRdb reprocessed the 5' RACE reads via MiXCR and lists one record per CDR3 protein. The data contain about 380,000 distinct CDR3 sequences, over 45% of them singletons. Trimming cost V 1 base and J 10 bases, with 11 bases left between them. This CDR3 has 13 residues. The germline V gene encodes CDR1 LGHDT and CDR2 YNNKEL (reference sequence). The TCR originated in a man aged 60-69 years in good health. The source material was blood. This chain joins TRBV3-1 and TRBJ2-1; D is tentatively TRBD1 or TRBD2 (6 bases each). The CDR3 sequence is CASSQVEGGEQFF. The CDR3 DNA reads as TGTGCCAGCAGCCAAGTGGAGGGGGGAGAGCAGTTCTTC.